A single sample is the source of the 15 T cell receptor beta chains below, sequenced in a study of shared clonotypes between healthy human individuals. The repertoire was sequenced with immunoSEQ multiplex PCR; TCRdb's copy has only in-frame clones and lacks some. There are some 360,000 clones in the sample; around four fifths occur only once, and around 9.3% lies in the top ten. The sequenced material came from memory CD4+ T cells sorted from blood. Subset denoted: CD45RA-negative fraction. These TCRs come from a man aged 25-40 years in good health.

The chain couples TRBV5-1 to TRBJ2-2, with D perhaps matching TRBD1 (6 bases). Per germline, CDR1 SGHRS and CDR2 YFSETQ. The CDR3 is made up of 17 amino acids. Trimming took off 5 bases at V and 0 bases at J, with 17 bases between the two ends. CDR3 sequence (DNA): TGCGCCAGCAGAAACAGGGATTCGTCCTCGAACACCGGGGAGCTGTTTTTT. Protein product: CASRNRDSSSNTGELFF.

The rearrangement links TRBV14 to TRBJ2-5; 8 nucleotides agree with TRBD1. Trimming cost V 4 bases and J 5 bases; bases outside gene matches: 12. The length of the CDR3 is 16 residues. From germline, CDR1 is SGHDN and CDR2 FVKESK. CDR3 in amino acids: CASSLPDRTGRETQYF. For the CDR3, the DNA is TGTGCCAGCAGCCTCCCCGATCGGACAGGGAGGGAGACCCAGTACTTC.

The chain has TRBV5-1 and TRBJ1-1; D is undetermined. V was shortened by 1 base and J by 7 bases, with 8 bases between the two germline ends. This CDR3 region has 12 residues. Looked up from germline, CDR1 is SGHRS and CDR2 is YFSETQ. The chain's CDR3 is CASSLRGNEAFF. DNA of the CDR3: TGCGCCAGCAGCTTGAGAGGTAATGAAGCTTTCTTT.

The chain combines TRBV10-3 with TRBJ2-7; 7 bases align to TRBD1. Germline loops: CDR1 ENHRY, CDR2 SYGVKD. Losses at the gene ends were 8 bases for V and 4 bases for J; bases not matched to a gene: 8. This CDR3 has 13 residues. DNA for the CDR3: TGTGCCATCCAACCGACAGGGTCGTACGAGCAGTACTTC. This translates into CAIQPTGSYEQYF.

V and J are TRBV7-9 and TRBJ2-5, with D perhaps assigned TRBD1 or TRBD2 (5 bases each). This CDR3 comprises 14 residues. Per germline, CDR1 SEHNR and CDR2 FQNEAQ (reference sequence). V was cut by 2 bases and J by 2 bases, with 9 bases left in between. This CDR3 is CASSLSWGQETQYF. The CDR3 region has the DNA TGTGCCAGCAGCTTATCATGGGGGCAAGAGACCCAGTACTTC.

The CDR3 DNA follows: TGTGCCAGTAGGCCTATAGGGGGGGGCGAGACCCAGTACTTC. Its translation is CASRPIGGGETQYF. The chain recombines TRBV19 with TRBJ2-5; a possible D gene is TRBD2 (7 bases). Germline V gene sequence: CDR1 LNHDA, CDR2 SQIVND (reference sequence). There are 14 residues in the CDR3. The germline V and J ends were trimmed by 6 bases and 5 bases, with 16 bases remaining between them. The complete variable domain, with remaining parts taken from reference TRBV19 and TRBJ2-5, reads DGGITQSPKYLFRKEGQNVTLSCEQNLNHDAMYWYRQDPGQGLRLIYYSQIVNDFQKGDIAEGYSVSREKKESFPLTVTSAQKNPTAFYLCASRPIGGGETQYFGPGTRLLVL.

This rearrangement joins TRBV5-4 to TRBJ2-1; D is possibly TRBD1 (6 bases). V was pared by 1 base and J by 6 bases, with 17 bases between. In germline, CDR1 is SGHNT, CDR2 YYREEE (reference sequence). The CDR3 runs 16 residues. The CDR3 DNA reads as TGTGCCAGCAGCTTGTATACTACCCCCAGGGGCAATGAGCAGTTCTTC. The encoded protein is CASSLYTTPRGNEQFF.

The V and J genes are TRBV30 and TRBJ2-1; 9 nucleotides match TRBD2. Germline CDR1 and CDR2: GTSNPN and SVGIG (reference sequence). This CDR3 contains 13 residues. The J segment lost 8 bases and the V segment lost 5 bases, leaving 7 bases of the junction unmatched. This CDR3 reads CAWAGTSGYEQFF. For the CDR3, the DNA is TGTGCCTGGGCGGGTACTAGCGGGTATGAGCAGTTCTTC.

The V call is TRBV9, the J call TRBJ2-1, with 7 bases matching TRBD2. Germline trimming cut 4 bases from V and 3 bases from J; bases unmatched to any gene: 7. Germline values: CDR1 SGDLS, CDR2 YYNGEE. This CDR3 has 15 amino acids. The CDR3 reads CASSSGGFLYNEQFF. The CDR3 region has the DNA TGTGCCAGCAGCTCCGGGGGGTTTCTCTACAATGAGCAGTTCTTC.

The rearrangement uses TRBV28 and TRBJ1-2, with a tentative D call TRBD1 (5 bases). CDR1 is MDHEN, CDR2 SYDVKM, per germline. Between the trimmed V and J ends, which lost 7 bases and 4 bases, there was a span of 10 bases. The CDR3 contains 12 residues. The CDR3 reads CASIRGSYGYTF. CDR3 nucleotide sequence: TGTGCCAGCATTAGGGGTAGCTATGGCTACACCTTC.

This clone was detected only once. The V and J genes are TRBV7-2 and TRBJ2-7; D is possibly TRBD1 (6 bases). The CDR3 extends over 14 amino acids. Trimming left V 5 bases short and J 0 bases short, with 11 bases between. The germline V gene has CDR1 SGHTA and CDR2 FQGNSA. The CDR3 protein is CASSLQGSSYEQYF. CDR3 nucleotides: TGTGCCAGCAGCCTACAGGGTTCCTCCTACGAGCAGTACTTC.

Notes on this clone: Additional DNA sequences in this sample encode the identical CDR3. This chain uses TRBV7-2 with TRBJ1-2; the D gene is possibly TRBD1 (6 bases). The CDR3 contains 13 residues. Germline values: CDR1 SGHTA, CDR2 FQGNSA. Trimming took off 6 bases at V and 2 bases at J, with 10 bases between the two ends. The CDR3 reads CASSPDRNYGYTF. The DNA for the CDR3 is TGTGCCAGCAGTCCTGACAGGAACTATGGCTACACCTTC.

The chain recombines TRBV7-8 with TRBJ2-4, with TRBD1 as a possible D gene (5 bases). Germline CDR1 is SGHVS and CDR2 is FQNEAQ. V was trimmed by 0 bases and J by 2 bases, leaving 17 bases between them. This CDR3 is 18 amino acids long. CDR3 sequence: CASSLASLAAGTKNIQYF. The CDR3 DNA follows: TGTGCCAGCAGCTTAGCCTCTCTGGCCGCAGGGACCAAAAACATTCAGTACTTC. The full variable domain, with the rest looked up from reference TRBV7-8 and TRBJ2-4, is GAGVSQSPRYKVAKRGQDVALRCDPISGHVSLFWYQQALGQGPEFLTYFQNEAQLDKSGLPSDRFFAERPEGSVSTLKIQRTQQEDSAVYLCASSLASLAAGTKNIQYFGAGTRLSVL.

This sequence joins TRBV14 and TRBJ2-7; D not certain. CDR3 length: 14 residues. Germline CDR1 reads SGHDN; CDR2 reads FVKESK. The V end was cut by 4 bases, the J end by 5 bases, with 15 bases between. The CDR3 DNA follows: TGTGCCAGCAGCCCTAGAACCCTACCTGACGAGCAGTACTTC. Encoded protein: CASSPRTLPDEQYF.

The chain's CDR3 is CASSLGGDPYSNQPQHF. CDR3 sequence (DNA): TGTGCCAGCAGCTTAGGGGGGGATCCTTATAGCAATCAGCCCCAGCATTTT. The chain joins TRBV5-6 to TRBJ1-5; tentative D call: TRBD1 (6 bases). CDR3 length: 17 residues. Per the germline V gene, CDR1 is SGHDT and CDR2 is YYEEEE. V was shortened by 2 bases and J by 0 bases, with 15 bases between the two germline ends.